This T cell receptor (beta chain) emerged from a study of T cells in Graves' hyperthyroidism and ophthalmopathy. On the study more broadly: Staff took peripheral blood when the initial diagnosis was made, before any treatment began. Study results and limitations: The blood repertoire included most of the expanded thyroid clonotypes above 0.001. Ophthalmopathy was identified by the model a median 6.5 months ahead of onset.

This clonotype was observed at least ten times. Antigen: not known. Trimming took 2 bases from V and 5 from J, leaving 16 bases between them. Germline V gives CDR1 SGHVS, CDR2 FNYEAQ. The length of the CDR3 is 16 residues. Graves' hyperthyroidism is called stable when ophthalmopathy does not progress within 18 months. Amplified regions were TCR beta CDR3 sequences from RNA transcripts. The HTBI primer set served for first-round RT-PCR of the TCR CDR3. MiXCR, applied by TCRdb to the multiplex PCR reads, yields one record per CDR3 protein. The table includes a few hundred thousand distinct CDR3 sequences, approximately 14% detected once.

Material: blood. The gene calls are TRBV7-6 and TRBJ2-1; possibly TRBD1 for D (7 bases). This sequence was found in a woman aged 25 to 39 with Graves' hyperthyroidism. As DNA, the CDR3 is TGTGCCAGCAGCTTAAATTGGAGGGGGCCGCACAATGAGCAGTTCTTC. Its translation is CASSLNWRGPHNEQFF.